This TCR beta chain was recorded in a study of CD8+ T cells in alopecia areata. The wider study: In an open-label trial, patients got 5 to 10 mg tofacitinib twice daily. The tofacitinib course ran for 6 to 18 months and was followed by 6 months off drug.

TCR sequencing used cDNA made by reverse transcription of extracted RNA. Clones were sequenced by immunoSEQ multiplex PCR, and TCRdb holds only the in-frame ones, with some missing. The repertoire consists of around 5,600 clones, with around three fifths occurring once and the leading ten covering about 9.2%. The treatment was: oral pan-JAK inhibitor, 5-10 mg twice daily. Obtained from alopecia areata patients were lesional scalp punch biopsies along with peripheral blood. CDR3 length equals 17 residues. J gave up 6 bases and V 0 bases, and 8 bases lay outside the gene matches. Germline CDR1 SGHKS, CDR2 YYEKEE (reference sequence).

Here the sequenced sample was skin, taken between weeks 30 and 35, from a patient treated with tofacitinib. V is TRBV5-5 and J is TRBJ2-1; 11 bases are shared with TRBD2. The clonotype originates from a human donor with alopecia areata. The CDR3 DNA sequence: TGTGCCAGCAGCTTGGTACTAGCGGGAGACCGAGGCAATGAGCAGTTCTTC. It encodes CASSLVLAGDRGNEQFF.